The 15 T cell receptor beta chains reported below all come from one sample, sequenced in a study of cytomegalovirus exposure and HLA in healthy donors. A multiplex PCR was run with 60 Vbeta primers and 13 Jbeta primers. TCRdb's copy holds only in-frame clones and misses some; the assay was immunoSEQ multiplex PCR. The table records approximately 130,000 clones, about 80% of them present only once. The sequenced sample consisted of PBMCs. Receptors were obtained from a man between 50 and 59 years old in good health and CMV-seronegative.

This sequence joins TRBV6-1 and TRBJ2-7, with TRBD2 as a possible D gene (6 bases). The V end was cut by 2 bases, the J end by 5 bases, with 7 bases between. The germline gives CDR1 MNHNS, CDR2 SASEGT. The CDR3 runs 12 residues. This CDR3 is CASSEWRDEQYF. In DNA form, the CDR3 reads TGTGCCAGCAGTGAATGGAGGGACGAGCAGTACTTC.

The chain joins TRBV30 to TRBJ2-7, with 8 bases matching TRBD1. CDR3 length: 15 residues. The germline CDR1 and CDR2 sequences are GTSNPN and SVGIG (reference sequence). The V and J ends lost 1 base and 4 bases, in that order; junction bases with no gene match: 9. The CDR3 here is CAWSGGQAILYEQYF. The DNA for the CDR3 is TGTGCCTGGAGTGGGGGACAGGCCATCCTTTACGAGCAGTACTTC.

The chain recombines TRBV10-3 with TRBJ1-5, with TRBD1 matching 10 bases. The V gene's germline CDR1 is ENHRY and CDR2 SYGVKD. Losses at the gene ends were 3 bases for V and 8 bases for J; bases not matched to a gene: 7. The CDR3 length is 15 residues. CDR3 sequence reads: CAISDEGQGMKPQHF. The CDR3 nucleotides read TGTGCCATCAGTGACGAGGGACAGGGGATGAAGCCCCAGCATTTT.

This clone appeared once. This rearrangement joins TRBV7-2 to TRBJ1-1; no firm D call. V shed 2 bases and J shed 1 base, with 5 bases lying between them. This CDR3 has 13 residues. Germline assignment: CDR1 SGHTA and CDR2 FQGNSA. This CDR3 is CASSLNRNTEAFF. CDR3 bases: TGTGCCAGCAGCTTAAACAGGAACACTGAAGCTTTCTTT.

This clone was detected a few times. The J gene is TRBJ2-5, the V gene TRBV7-8; 7 bases fit TRBD1. The CDR3 spans 13 residues. The junction had 4 bases not matched to a gene; V was cut back by 5 bases and J by 4 bases. Per germline, CDR1 SGHVS and CDR2 FQNEAQ. The CDR3 reads CASSQGVGETQYF. Here the CDR3 DNA reads TGTGCCAGCAGCCAGGGGGTTGGAGAGACCCAGTACTTC.

The chain has TRBV6-5 and TRBJ2-1, with a weak D call TRBD2 (5 bases). Germline CDR1 MNHEY, CDR2 SVGAGI. There are 15 residues in the CDR3. The germline V and J ends were trimmed by 6 bases and 0 bases, with 12 bases remaining between them. The CDR3, as DNA: TGTGCCAGCAGCCCCCCGCGGGCCTCCTACAATGAGCAGTTCTTC. It yields the protein CASSPPRASYNEQFF.

The chain is built from TRBV7-2 and TRBJ2-6; D is ambiguous. Trimming took off 2 bases at V and 4 bases at J, with 15 bases between the two ends. The V gene's germline CDR1 is SGHTA and CDR2 FQGNSA. The CDR3 has 17 residues. The CDR3 here is CASSLRRSQRGANVLTF. CDR3 DNA sequence: TGTGCCAGCAGCTTACGTAGGAGTCAAAGAGGGGCCAACGTCCTGACTTTC.

This sequence joins TRBV11-2 and TRBJ1-2; possibly TRBD1 for D (5 bases). Germline-derived CDR1 and CDR2 are SGHAT and FQNNGV. The CDR3 contains 14 residues. With 2 bases removed from V and 8 bases from J, the gap between germline ends came to 15 bases. CDR3 sequence (DNA): TGTGCCAGCAGCTTATTAGACAGACGTTGGGGCTACACCTTC. Amino acids: CASSLLDRRWGYTF.

The gene calls are TRBV25-1 and TRBJ2-5, with 9 nucleotides matching TRBD2. This CDR3 is built from 17 residues. The junction had 11 bases not matched to a gene; V was cut back by 4 bases and J by 2 bases. Germline CDR1 MGHDK, CDR2 SYGVNS. The DNA for the CDR3 is TGTGCCAGCAGTGTAAGGGAGGGGCTAGCGGGGCAAGAGACCCAGTACTTC. Encoded protein: CASSVREGLAGQETQYF.

The chain uses TRBV19 and TRBJ1-2, with no clear D. This CDR3 contains 14 residues. Germline V gene lookup returns CDR1 LNHDA and CDR2 SQIVND (reference sequence). Trimming left V 3 bases short and J 1 base short, with 9 bases between. CDR3 in amino acids: CASSMNRDNYGYTF. Here the CDR3 DNA reads TGTGCCAGTAGTATGAACAGAGATAACTATGGCTACACCTTC. The variable domain in full, with the rest retrieved from reference TRBV19 and TRBJ1-2, is DGGITQSPKYLFRKEGQNVTLSCEQNLNHDAMYWYRQDPGQGLRLIYYSQIVNDFQKGDIAEGYSVSREKKESFPLTVTSAQKNPTAFYLCASSMNRDNYGYTFGSGTRLTVV.

This clone came up a few times. This chain joins TRBV7-9 and TRBJ1-2; 10 bases align to TRBD1. The CDR3 runs 17 residues. Losses at the gene ends were 2 bases for V and 8 bases for J; bases not matched to a gene: 14. Germline CDR1 reads SEHNR; CDR2 reads FQNEAQ (reference sequence). The CDR3 spells CASSLFSLGTGEYGYTF. The CDR3 DNA sequence: TGTGCCAGCAGCTTATTTTCCCTCGGGACAGGGGAGTACGGCTACACCTTC.

V gene TRBV5-4 combines with J gene TRBJ2-2, with 10 bases lining up with TRBD2. Germline V gene data show CDR1 as SGHNT and CDR2 as YYREEE (reference sequence). The CDR3 covers 15 residues. J lost 5 bases, V lost 4 bases, and 5 bases had no gene match. The CDR3 nucleotides read TGTGCCAGCAGCCCTGGACTAGCGGAAACCGGGGAGCTGTTTTTT. Its protein is CASSPGLAETGELFF.

This chain joins TRBV11-2 and TRBJ2-5; no firm D call. This CDR3 has 12 residues. Trimming pared 4 bases from V and 5 bases from J, leaving 8 bases between. CDR1 and CDR2 (germline): SGHAT, FQNNGV. CDR3: CASSSGWETQYF. CDR3 nucleotides: TGTGCCAGCAGCTCCGGGTGGGAGACCCAGTACTTC.

The chain links TRBV9 to TRBJ1-2, with no clear D. Germline loops: CDR1 SGDLS, CDR2 YYNGEE. Trimming stripped 0 bases from V and 5 bases from J, with 8 bases between. CDR3 length equals 13 residues. The CDR3 nucleotides are TGTGCCAGCAGCGTAGGTCTCGGGTATGGCTACACCTTC. It specifies CASSVGLGYGYTF.

The V gene is TRBV27, the J gene TRBJ2-5; 9 bases fit TRBD1. The V and J ends lost 3 bases and 2 bases, in that order; junction bases with no gene match: 13. Germline assignment: CDR1 MNHEY and CDR2 SMNVEV (reference sequence). The CDR3 totals 18 residues. CDR3 residues: CASSFRGTGQGQQETQYF. The CDR3 region has the DNA TGTGCCAGCAGTTTCCGCGGAACGGGACAGGGCCAACAAGAGACCCAGTACTTC.